A selection of T cell receptor beta chains follows, all from one sample in a study of T cell responses to AZD1222 COVID-19 vaccine. The method was immunoSEQ multiplex PCR; TCRdb's version includes in-frame clones alone and lacks a portion of them. The data contain 110,000 to 150,000 clones, less than 95% of them singletons. Sequences were derived from peripheral blood, sampled on day 0 of AZD1222 vaccination. The receptors originated from an adult in good health. CDR3s include the opening cysteine and the closing phenylalanine or tryptophan. D genes are given only for firm matches. Clone sizes are given selectively: once, few, many, or a class where the clone is expanded.

D: NA
size: NA
J: TRBJ2-3
V: TRBV28
CDR3: CASSTPRGPNPDTQYF
DNA: TGTGCCAGCAGCACCCCCAGGGGCCCGAACCCAGATACGCAGTATTTT

D: NA
size: NA
J: TRBJ1-6
V: TRBV23-1
CDR3: CASSRPRDINGSPLHF
DNA: TGCGCCAGCAGTCGGCCCCGGGACATAAACGGATCACCCCTCCACTTT

D: TRBD1
size: NA
J: TRBJ1-6
V: TRBV15
CDR3: CATSRPGGASRNSPLHF
DNA: TGTGCCACCAGCAGACCAGGGGGCGCTTCCCGTAATTCACCCCTCCACTTT

D: NA
size: NA
J: TRBJ1-6
V: TRBV19
CDR3: CASGSGRPYSPLHF
DNA: TGTGCCAGTGGGTCCGGCAGGCCATATTCACCCCTCCACTTT

D: NA
size: NA
J: TRBJ1-2
V: TRBV6-5
CDR3: CASSRETGANYGYTF
DNA: TGTGCCAGCAGTCGGGAGACCGGAGCTAACTATGGCTACACCTTC

D: NA
size: NA
J: TRBJ2-5
V: TRBV7-9
CDR3: CASSSPRGSVKETQYF
DNA: TGTGCCAGCAGCTCTCCCCGGGGGAGTGTTAAGGAGACCCAGTACTTC

D: NA
size: NA
J: TRBJ2-3
V: TRBV9
CDR3: CASSVGLALTEDTQYF
DNA: TGTGCCAGCAGCGTAGGGCTAGCTCTGACGGAAGATACGCAGTATTTT

D: NA
size: NA
J: TRBJ2-1
V: TRBV27
CDR3: CASRSRSHFNEQFF
DNA: TGTGCCAGCAGGTCTAGGTCCCACTTTAATGAGCAGTTCTTC

D: NA
size: NA
J: TRBJ1-5
V: TRBV28
CDR3: CASTTGSSNQPQHF
DNA: TGTGCCAGCACCACGGGCAGCAGTAATCAGCCCCAGCATTTT

D: NA
size: NA
J: TRBJ1-5
V: TRBV18
CDR3: CASSEQGNQPQHF
DNA: TGTGCCAGCTCGGAACAGGGCAATCAGCCCCAGCATTTT

D: NA
size: NA
J: TRBJ1-1
V: TRBV28
CDR3: CASSGGIYTEAFF
DNA: TGTGCCAGCAGTGGGGGGATTTACACTGAAGCTTTCTTT

D: TRBD2
size: NA
J: TRBJ2-1
V: TRBV27
CDR3: CASSPFASGGYNEQFF
DNA: TGTGCCAGCAGTCCCTTCGCTAGCGGGGGATACAATGAGCAGTTCTTC

D: NA
size: NA
J: TRBJ1-2
V: TRBV27
CDR3: CASSPAGVGYTF
DNA: TGTGCCAGCAGTCCAGCGGGTGTGGGATACACCTTC

D: TRBD1
size: NA
J: TRBJ1-5
V: TRBV3-1/TRBV3-2
CDR3: CASSQRTGSNQPQHF
DNA: TGTGCCAGCAGCCAAAGGACAGGGAGCAATCAGCCCCAGCATTTT

D: NA
size: NA
J: TRBJ1-2
V: TRBV9
CDR3: CASSARSTIVNYGYTF
DNA: TGTGCCAGCAGCGCCCGGTCGACTATAGTAAACTATGGCTACACCTTC

D: NA
size: NA
J: TRBJ1-1
V: TRBV29-1
CDR3: CSVVEDTEAFF
DNA: TGCAGCGTCGTTGAGGACACTGAAGCTTTCTTT

D: TRBD1
size: once
J: TRBJ2-1
V: TRBV10-3
CDR3: CAISGTGGEDEQFF
DNA: TGTGCCATCAGCGGGACAGGGGGTGAGGATGAGCAGTTCTTC

D: NA
size: NA
J: TRBJ1-6
V: TRBV5-4
CDR3: CASSNEYNSPLHF
DNA: TGTGCCAGCAGTAATGAATATAATTCACCCCTCCACTTT

D: NA
size: NA
J: TRBJ1-4
V: TRBV7-9
CDR3: CASSVSSGIPNEKLFF
DNA: TGTGCCAGCAGCGTCTCATCAGGGATACCTAATGAAAAACTGTTTTTT

D: NA
size: NA
J: TRBJ1-1
V: TRBV19
CDR3: CASSLHSTNTEAFF
DNA: TGTGCCAGTAGCCTACACTCAACTAACACTGAAGCTTTCTTT

D: NA
size: NA
J: TRBJ2-5
V: TRBV6-2/TRBV6-3
CDR3: CASSYGTETQYF
DNA: TGTGCCAGCAGTTACGGGACGGAGACCCAGTACTTC

D: NA
size: NA
J: TRBJ1-1
V: TRBV28
CDR3: CASSFRAYQMNTEAFF
DNA: TGTGCCAGCAGTTTTCGGGCATATCAAATGAACACTGAAGCTTTCTTT

D: NA
size: NA
J: TRBJ2-4
V: TRBV10-2
CDR3: CASSESFGPLAFF
DNA: TGCGCCAGCAGTGAGTCGTTTGGCCCCTTGGCGTTCTTC

D: NA
size: few
J: TRBJ1-1
V: TRBV7-8
CDR3: CASTHAGGGRRGTEAFF
DNA: TGTGCCAGCACCCACGCTGGGGGGGGGCGACGGGGCACTGAAGCTTTCTTT

D: TRBD2
size: NA
J: TRBJ2-2
V: TRBV9
CDR3: CASRALLGLAETPNTGELFF
DNA: TGTGCCAGCAGGGCCCTTTTGGGACTAGCGGAAACCCCGAACACCGGGGAGCTGTTTTTT

D: NA
size: NA
J: TRBJ2-3
V: TRBV19
CDR3: CASSRDAGSLPSTDTQYF
DNA: TGTGCCAGTAGTAGGGACGCAGGCTCACTCCCAAGCACAGATACGCAGTATTTT

D: NA
size: NA
J: TRBJ1-3
V: TRBV4-1
CDR3: CASSQGRAPGNTIYF
DNA: TGCGCCAGCAGCCAAGGACGGGCTCCCGGAAACACCATATATTTT

D: NA
size: NA
J: TRBJ2-1
V: TRBV13
CDR3: CASSLRRADTEQFF
DNA: TGTGCCAGCAGCTTACGGAGGGCCGATACTGAGCAGTTCTTC

D: NA
size: NA
J: TRBJ1-3
V: TRBV23-1
CDR3: CASSQSSQGNTIYF
DNA: TGCGCCAGCAGTCAAAGTTCCCAGGGAAACACCATATATTTT

D: NA
size: NA
J: TRBJ2-7
V: TRBV19
CDR3: CASSIYSGYEQYF
DNA: TGTGCCAGTAGTATTTATTCAGGGTACGAGCAGTACTTC

D: NA
size: NA
J: TRBJ1-6
V: TRBV11-3
CDR3: CASSLGYSDSPLHF
DNA: TGTGCCAGCAGCTTAGGATACTCGGATTCACCCCTCCACTTT

D: NA
size: NA
J: TRBJ1-6
V: TRBV6-6
CDR3: CASSYEGGSPLHF
DNA: TGTGCCAGCAGTTACGAGGGGGGGTCACCCCTCCACTTT

D: NA
size: NA
J: TRBJ2-2
V: TRBV3-1/TRBV3-2
CDR3: CASSHLRQWVNTGELFF
DNA: TGTGCCAGCAGCCACTTACGACAGTGGGTGAACACCGGGGAGCTGTTTTTT

D: TRBD1
size: NA
J: TRBJ1-5
V: TRBV5-1
CDR3: CASSLATGEAQHF
DNA: TGCGCCAGCAGCTTGGCCACAGGGGAAGCCCAGCATTTT

D: TRBD1
size: few
J: TRBJ1-2
V: TRBV6-1
CDR3: CASSGSDTGARNYGYTF
DNA: TGTGCCAGCAGTGGGAGCGACACAGGGGCGCGTAACTATGGCTACACCTTC

D: NA
size: NA
J: TRBJ1-1
V: TRBV5-1
CDR3: CASSPTVQNTEAFF
DNA: TGCGCCAGCAGCCCGACAGTTCAGAACACTGAAGCTTTCTTT

D: NA
size: once
J: TRBJ1-1
V: TRBV11-3
CDR3: CASRLDLNTEAFF
DNA: TGTGCCAGCAGGCTAGACTTGAACACTGAAGCTTTCTTT

D: NA
size: NA
J: TRBJ1-5
V: TRBV27
CDR3: CASSLFWGNQPQHF
DNA: TGTGCCAGCAGTTTATTTTGGGGAAATCAGCCCCAGCATTTT

D: NA
size: NA
J: TRBJ2-3
V: TRBV21-1
CDR3: CASSKFSPDRGLDTQYF
DNA: TGTGCCAGCAGCAAATTTTCTCCGGACAGGGGGTTAGATACGCAGTATTTT

D: NA
size: once
J: TRBJ1-2
V: TRBV4-1
CDR3: CASSQDTSYGYTF
DNA: TGCGCCAGCAGCCAGGACACCTCCTATGGCTACACCTTC

D: TRBD1
size: NA
J: TRBJ2-1
V: TRBV27
CDR3: CASAPPGQGYNEQFF
DNA: TGTGCCAGCGCCCCTCCGGGACAGGGGTACAATGAGCAGTTCTTC

D: NA
size: NA
J: TRBJ2-5
V: TRBV18
CDR3: CASSTGGQETQYF
DNA: TGTGCCAGCTCGACTGGGGGGCAAGAGACCCAGTACTTC

D: NA
size: NA
J: TRBJ2-1
V: TRBV11-2
CDR3: CASSLALEEQFF
DNA: TGTGCCAGCAGCTTAGCCCTGGAGGAGCAGTTCTTC

D: NA
size: NA
J: TRBJ2-2
V: TRBV6-5
CDR3: CASGWAGTMNTGELFF
DNA: TGTGCCAGCGGTTGGGCCGGGACAATGAACACCGGGGAGCTGTTTTTT

D: NA
size: NA
J: TRBJ1-2
V: TRBV2
CDR3: CASSEAVADRSGYTF
DNA: TGTGCCAGCAGTGAAGCGGTGGCAGATCGGAGTGGCTACACCTTC

D: NA
size: few
J: TRBJ2-1
V: TRBV3-1/TRBV3-2
CDR3: CASSQGQGGEQFF
DNA: TGTGCCAGCAGCCAAGGCCAGGGGGGTGAGCAGTTCTTC

D: TRBD2
size: once
J: TRBJ2-1
V: TRBV6-5
CDR3: CASSLEGTSGYNEQFF
DNA: TGTGCCAGCAGTTTGGAGGGGACTAGCGGATACAATGAGCAGTTCTTC

D: NA
size: NA
J: TRBJ1-2
V: TRBV3-1/TRBV3-2
CDR3: CASSKTETYGYTF
DNA: TGTGCCAGCTCAAAGACAGAGACTTATGGCTACACCTTC

D: NA
size: NA
J: TRBJ2-7
V: TRBV11-2
CDR3: CASSLISYEQYF
DNA: TGTGCCAGCAGCTTGATCTCCTACGAGCAGTACTTC

D: TRBD1
size: few
J: TRBJ1-5
V: TRBV2
CDR3: CASKGQHNQPQHF
DNA: TGTGCCAGCAAGGGACAGCACAATCAGCCCCAGCATTTT

D: NA
size: NA
J: TRBJ1-2
V: TRBV4-2
CDR3: CASSQLAGGAGGYTF
DNA: TGTGCCAGCAGCCAACTTGCCGGGGGAGCTGGAGGCTACACCTTC

D: NA
size: NA
J: TRBJ2-7
V: TRBV28
CDR3: CASRRGSASYEQYF
DNA: TGTGCCAGCAGGAGAGGGAGCGCCTCCTACGAGCAGTACTTC

D: NA
size: NA
J: TRBJ2-7
V: TRBV12-1
CDR3: CASSPGLAVHYEQYF
DNA: TGTGCCAGCAGCCCGGGACTAGCGGTTCACTACGAGCAGTACTTC

D: NA
size: NA
J: TRBJ1-1
V: TRBV19
CDR3: CASSTVARGFTEAFF
DNA: TGTGCCAGTAGTACCGTCGCGCGGGGGTTCACTGAAGCTTTCTTT

D: NA
size: NA
J: TRBJ1-2
V: TRBV27
CDR3: CASSQRRGMGYGYTF
DNA: TGTGCCAGCTCCCAGCGTCGGGGGATGGGCTATGGCTACACCTTC

D: NA
size: once
J: TRBJ1-1
V: TRBV4-1
CDR3: CASSQGWYALNTEAFF
DNA: TGCGCCAGCAGCCAAGGTTGGTACGCATTGAACACTGAAGCTTTCTTT

D: NA
size: NA
J: TRBJ2-1
V: TRBV11-3
CDR3: CASSSYGRMGYNEQFF
DNA: TGTGCCAGCAGCTCCTATGGCAGAATGGGCTACAATGAGCAGTTCTTC

D: TRBD2
size: NA
J: TRBJ2-3
V: TRBV4-2
CDR3: CASSQEIPGLAGGGFDTDTQYF
DNA: TGTGCCAGCAGCCAAGAGATTCCGGGACTAGCGGGGGGCGGTTTTGACACAGATACGCAGTATTTT